This T cell receptor (beta chain) came from a study of blood T cell repertoires in COVID-19. Overall study: The cDNA or gDNA used as material had been derived from T cells, B-cell-depleted T cells, or PBMCs.

Data came from immunoSEQ multiplex PCR; TCRdb stores just in-frame clones and leaves some out. The data contain fewer than 50,000 clones, more than 65% of them singletons. CDR1 SGHTA and CDR2 FQGNSA come from the germline V gene. Trimming left V 0 bases short and J 1 base short, with 10 bases between. This CDR3 is 15 amino acids long. The chain has TRBV7-2 and TRBJ2-7; D might be TRBD2 (5 bases). The sequenced material came from peripheral blood. The sequence was collected from a man older than 75 with acute or convalescent COVID-19. The CDR3 bases are TGTGCCAGCAGCTTAGCTGGGAGTCAGTCCTACGAGCAGTACTTC. This translates into CASSLAGSQSYEQYF.